One sample yielded the 26 T cell receptor beta chains listed below, sequenced in a study of identical twins. A single record per CDR3 protein comes from TCRdb applying MiXCR to the 5' RACE reads. The sample holds about 700,000 distinct CDR3 sequences; around 5.7% are singletons and the top ten take under 2%. Sequenced material: naive T cells sorted from blood. The receptors were gathered from a man aged 18 to 35 in good health.

This clonotype was seen repeatedly, ten times or more. The chain has TRBV29-1 and TRBJ2-7; the match to TRBD1 covers 8 bases. There are 12 residues in the CDR3. Germline loops: CDR1 SQVTM, CDR2 ANQGSEA. With V trimmed by 4 bases and J by 2 bases, 1 base remained unmatched. The DNA for the CDR3 is TGCAGCGTTGGGACAGGGACCTACGAGCAGTACTTC. It encodes CSVGTGTYEQYF.

The chain has TRBV13 and TRBJ1-1; D is unresolved. Per germline, CDR1 PRHDT and CDR2 FYEKMQ (reference sequence). CDR3 length: 14 amino acids. V dropped 8 bases and J dropped 5 bases, with 18 bases sitting between them. CDR3 DNA: TGTGCCAGCCAAATGTACGGGTGGGCGACTGAAGCTTTCTTT. It yields the protein CASQMYGWATEAFF.

This clonotype was detected ten times or more. V and J are TRBV20-1 and TRBJ1-1; perhaps TRBD1 as D (6 bases). This CDR3 comprises 13 residues. The V and J ends lost 5 bases and 1 base respectively, with 11 bases between them. Germline CDR1 DFQATT, CDR2 SNEGSKA (reference sequence). This CDR3 reads CSAPGQTNTEAFF. The CDR3 DNA sequence: TGCAGTGCTCCTGGACAGACGAACACTGAAGCTTTCTTT.

This clonotype was observed many times. This chain links TRBV20-1 with TRBJ2-7; the match to TRBD2 covers 7 bases. Germline V CDR1 and CDR2: DFQATT, SNEGSKA (reference sequence). V was pared by 5 bases and J by 0 bases, with 7 bases of the junction left unmatched. This CDR3 is 14 amino acids long. The chain's CDR3 is CSAPRGDYSYEQYF. The CDR3 coding sequence is TGCAGTGCTCCCCGTGGGGACTACTCCTACGAGCAGTACTTC.

This clonotype was counted ten times or more. The rearrangement joins TRBV4-3 to TRBJ2-7, with TRBD1 identical over 7 bases. CDR1 and CDR2 (germline): LGHNA, YSLEER. V trimming: 3 bases; J trimming: 0 bases; junction bases outside the gene matches: 2. CDR3 length equals 14 residues. The CDR3 region has the DNA TGCGCCAGCAGCCAGGGGGACAGCTCCTACGAGCAGTACTTC. The encoded protein is CASSQGDSSYEQYF.

There are many counts of this clonotype. This chain links TRBV5-1 with TRBJ2-1, with TRBD2 matching over 7 bases. Germline CDR1 and CDR2: SGHRS and YFSETQ. V lost 6 bases and J lost 3; bases outside the gene matches: 9. This CDR3 comprises 15 residues. Written as DNA, the CDR3 is TGCGCCAGCACCACTCAGGGAGGGGACTACAATGAGCAGTTCTTC. Protein product: CASTTQGGDYNEQFF.

This chain connects TRBV11-2 to TRBJ2-3, with a weak D call TRBD2 (6 bases). The CDR3 consists of 18 residues. The V end was cut by 7 bases, the J end by 0 bases, with 23 bases between. Germline assignment: CDR1 SGHAT and CDR2 FQNNGV. CDR3 DNA sequence: TGTGCCAGCATGCGGGGTTTGAGGCGTCTTCCTAGCACAGATACGCAGTATTTT. Protein: CASMRGLRRLPSTDTQYF. The full variable domain, with the rest looked up from reference TRBV11-2 and TRBJ2-3, is EAGVAQSPRYKIIEKRQSVAFWCNPISGHATLYWYQQILGQGPKLLIQFQNNGVVDDSQLPKDRFSAERLKGVDSTLKIQPAKLEDSAVYLCASMRGLRRLPSTDTQYFGPGTRLTVL.

Many counts were recorded for this clonotype. This chain links TRBV20-1 with TRBJ2-3; 8 bases match TRBD2. The V segment lost 4 bases and the J segment 2 bases; nucleotides outside the gene matches: 5. This CDR3 spans 14 amino acids. Germline V gene lookup returns CDR1 DFQATT and CDR2 SNEGSKA (reference sequence). For the CDR3, the DNA is TGCAGTGCTACAAGCGGGAGCTCCACAGATACGCAGTATTTT. Encoded protein: CSATSGSSTDTQYF.

This clonotype was counted many times. Compared with germline, one end of the junction differs, possibly owing to a read error. The rearrangement joins TRBV5-1 to TRBJ1-1; D uncertain. The germline V gene has CDR1 SGHRS and CDR2 YFSETQ. CDR3 length: 16 residues. CDR3 nucleotides: TGCGCCAGCAGTTTGGACCGGGCAAATTGGAACACTGAAGCTTTCTTT. It codes for CASSLDRANWNTEAFF. Together with reference TRBV5-1 and TRBJ1-1, the CDR3 gives the full variable domain: KAGVTQTPRYLIKTRGQQVTLSCSPISGHRSVSWYQQTPGQGLQFLFEYFSETQRNKGNFPGRFSGRQFSNSRSEMNVSTLELGDSALYLCASSLDRANWNTEAFFGQGTRLTVV.

This clonotype was recorded many times. The J gene is TRBJ1-2, the V gene TRBV25-1; D gene unclear. The CDR3 contains 13 residues. The ends were cut back, 4 bases at V and 6 bases at J, with 12 bases in the middle. The V gene's germline CDR1 is MGHDK and CDR2 SYGVNS. CDR3 in DNA: TGTGCCAGCAGTGGACCGGGATTTGATGGCTACACCTTC. Its protein is CASSGPGFDGYTF.

In this sample, this clonotype turned up many times. V and J are TRBV29-1 and TRBJ2-7, with TRBD2 identical over 7 bases. The V segment lost 6 bases and the J segment 2 bases; nucleotides outside the gene matches: 4. The CDR3 is 12 amino acids. From germline, CDR1 is SQVTM and CDR2 ANQGSEA. The CDR3 here is CSVNLAAYEQYF. The CDR3 DNA reads TGCAGCGTCAATCTAGCGGCCTACGAGCAGTACTTC.

The chain links TRBV27 to TRBJ1-4; the D gene is possibly TRBD1 (6 bases). Germline CDR1 is MNHEY and CDR2 is SMNVEV (reference sequence). The V gene lost 6 bases and the J gene lost 13 bases, with 24 bases spanning the gap. The CDR3 runs to 15 residues. The CDR3 DNA reads TGTGCCAGCAGCTTAGGTGGGGGCAGCACGGACGGACTGTTTTTT. Its translation: CASSLGGGSTDGLFF.

This clonotype was recorded many times. The chain has TRBV10-3 and TRBJ2-5; TRBD2 is a possible D gene (5 bases). The CDR3 is 13 amino acids. Per germline, CDR1 ENHRY and CDR2 SYGVKD. The CDR3 nucleotides read TGTGCTGGAAGATCTGGGGAGCAAGAGACCCAGTACTTC. Protein product: CAGRSGEQETQYF.

The gene calls are TRBV7-8 and TRBJ2-1; no reliable D call. CDR1 is SGHVS and CDR2 is FQNEAQ in the germline V gene. V lost 8 bases and J 8 bases, leaving 10 bases between the germline ends. The CDR3 has 11 residues. Here the CDR3 reads CASGSNDEQFF. The CDR3 bases are TGTGCCAGCGGATCCAACGATGAGCAGTTCTTC.

Ten or more counts support this clonotype. CDR3 protein: CSARPLAGEVKQFF. The CDR3 DNA reads TGCAGTGCTAGGCCGCTAGCGGGGGAGGTCAAGCAGTTCTTC. The chain is built from TRBV20-1 and TRBJ2-1; 10 bases align to TRBD2. V lost 3 bases to trimming and J lost 11 bases; unmatched junction nucleotides: 10. This CDR3 has 14 amino acids. Germline CDR1 DFQATT, CDR2 SNEGSKA (reference sequence).

This clonotype was observed a few times. The rearrangement links TRBV7-8 to TRBJ2-2; no reliable D call. This CDR3 is built from 14 residues. Trimming took off 4 bases at V and 0 bases at J, with 6 bases between the two ends. Germline-derived CDR1 and CDR2 are SGHVS and FQNEAQ. This CDR3 is CASSSRTNTGELFF. CDR3 DNA sequence: TGTGCCAGCAGCTCCCGTACGAACACCGGGGAGCTGTTTTTT.

This clonotype was found many times. The chain combines TRBV5-1 with TRBJ1-2, with D perhaps matching TRBD1 (5 bases). There are 14 residues in the CDR3. V was cut by 4 bases and J by 4 bases, with 14 bases left in between. From germline, CDR1 is SGHRS and CDR2 YFSETQ. CDR3 sequence (DNA): TGCGCCAGCAGCCTGCGGGTCGGGGGCTATGGCTACACCTTC. It translates to CASSLRVGGYGYTF.

The chain uses TRBV9 and TRBJ2-1, with unresolved D. Germline assignment: CDR1 SGDLS and CDR2 YYNGEE. The V end was cut by 0 bases, the J end by 2 bases, with 15 bases between. The CDR3 spans 17 residues. The CDR3: CASSVDVTFGTYNEQFF. The DNA of the CDR3 is TGTGCCAGCAGCGTAGACGTCACTTTCGGAACCTACAATGAGCAGTTCTTC.

This clonotype came up many times. The V call is TRBV24-1, the J call TRBJ2-5; D is undetermined. This CDR3 contains 14 residues. V was clipped by 1 base and J by 0 bases, with 5 bases between them. CDR1 is KGHDR, CDR2 SFDVKD, per germline. The CDR3 DNA is TGTGCCACCAGTGATTTAGGGAACCAAGAGACCCAGTACTTC. Translated: CATSDLGNQETQYF.

This clonotype was counted at least ten times. This chain uses TRBV6-1 with TRBJ2-1, with 11 bases fitting TRBD2. Germline CDR1 and CDR2: MNHNS and SASEGT. V lost 4 bases to trimming and J lost 7 bases; unmatched junction nucleotides: 3. CDR3 length: 14 amino acids. The CDR3 nucleotides read TGTGCCAGCAGTGGACTAGCGGGGCGGAATGAGCAGTTCTTC. This sequence encodes CASSGLAGRNEQFF.

The chain carries TRBV6-1 and TRBJ2-5, with D perhaps TRBD2 (6 bases). The CDR3 totals 15 residues. Germline V lookup: CDR1 MNHNS, CDR2 SASEGT. V was pared by 6 bases and J by 0 bases, with 14 bases between. The CDR3 region has the DNA TGTGCCAGCAGGGGACTGGGGAAAAACCAAGAGACCCAGTACTTC. Residues: CASRGLGKNQETQYF.

This clonotype was found many times. This chain joins TRBV20-1 and TRBJ2-3, with D hard to call. Trimming stripped 5 bases from V and 8 bases from J, with 11 bases between. The length of the CDR3 is 11 residues. Per germline, CDR1 DFQATT and CDR2 SNEGSKA (reference sequence). The CDR3 nucleotides read TGCAGTGCTGAGACCTCATTTACGCAGTATTTT. It translates to CSAETSFTQYF.

This clonotype was picked up many times. The chain employs TRBV5-1 and TRBJ2-7; unclear D gene. V was trimmed by 0 bases and J by 3 bases, leaving 10 bases between them. The CDR3 has 14 amino acids. The germline V gene encodes CDR1 SGHRS and CDR2 YFSETQ. CDR3 nucleotide sequence: TGCGCCAGCAGCTTGGATGCGAGGAACTACGAGCAGTACGTC. Its translation is CASSLDARNYEQYV.

This clonotype was counted at least ten times. The CDR3 region has the DNA TGTGCCACCAGCAGAGATTCCGCAGAGACCCAGTACTTC. Its protein is CATSRDSAETQYF. V and J are TRBV15 and TRBJ2-5, with unresolved D. This CDR3 is built from 13 residues. Trimming took off 0 bases at V and 4 bases at J, with 6 bases between the two ends. Germline-derived CDR1 and CDR2 are LNHNV and YYDKDF (reference sequence).

The V and J genes are TRBV6-1 and TRBJ2-7, with 12 bases identical to TRBD2. CDR1 and CDR2 (germline): MNHNS, SASEGT. V shed 6 bases and J 2 bases; nucleotides not matched to a gene: 5. The CDR3 consists of 15 residues. CDR3 region: CASRATSGRPYEQYV. The CDR3 DNA follows: TGTGCCAGCAGAGCTACTAGCGGGAGGCCCTACGAGCAGTACGTC.

This clonotype was found many times. The V gene is TRBV15, the J gene TRBJ1-2, with D perhaps TRBD1 (6 bases). CDR3 length equals 16 residues. Germline values: CDR1 LNHNV, CDR2 YYDKDF (reference sequence). V was pared by 0 bases and J by 4 bases, with 15 bases between. CDR3 DNA: TGTGCCACCAGCAGAGATCGCCAGGGACAACTCTATGGCTACACCTTC. It encodes CATSRDRQGQLYGYTF. Using reference TRBV15 and TRBJ1-2 for the parts outside the CDR3, the full variable domain is DAMVIQNPRYQVTQFGKPVTLSCSQTLNHNVMYWYQQKSSQAPKLLFHYYDKDFNNEADTPDNFQSRRPNTSFCFLDIRSPGLGDTAMYLCATSRDRQGQLYGYTFGSGTRLTVV.